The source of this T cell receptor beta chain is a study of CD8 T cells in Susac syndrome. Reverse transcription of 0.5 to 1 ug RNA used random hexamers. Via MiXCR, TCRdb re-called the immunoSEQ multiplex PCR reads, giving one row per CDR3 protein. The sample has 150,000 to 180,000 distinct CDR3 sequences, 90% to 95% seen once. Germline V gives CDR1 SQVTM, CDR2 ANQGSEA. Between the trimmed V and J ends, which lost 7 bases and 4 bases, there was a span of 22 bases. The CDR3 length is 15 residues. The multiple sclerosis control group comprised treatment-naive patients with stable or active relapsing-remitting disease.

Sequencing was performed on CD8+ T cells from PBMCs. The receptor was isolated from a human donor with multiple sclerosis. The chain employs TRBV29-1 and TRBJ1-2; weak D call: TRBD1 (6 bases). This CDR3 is CSGIKNFRGSYGYTF. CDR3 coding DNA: TGCAGCGGGATCAAGAACTTCAGGGGTAGCTATGGCTACACCTTC. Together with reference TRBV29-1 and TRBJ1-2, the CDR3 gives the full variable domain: SAVISQKPSRDICQRGTSLTIQCQVDSQVTMMFWYRQQPGQSLTLIATANQGSEATYESGFVIDKFPISRPNLTFSTLTVSNMSPEDSSIYLCSGIKNFRGSYGYTFGSGTRLTVV.